This paragraph covers one TCR beta chain sequence. Antigen: not known. There are 13 residues in the CDR3. The nucleotide record is missing. Germline CDR1 SNHLY, CDR2 FYNNEI. The sample comes from a study of synovial regulatory T cells in juvenile arthritis. Study context: One patient received methotrexate plus infliximab; one lacked treatment information. General study results and limits: CDR3 overlap with synovial Tregs was higher for iaTregs than other blood Tregs.

Patients were aged median around 12 years with disease lasting median about 7 years. Using immunoSEQ multiplex PCR, the repertoire was profiled, and TCRdb retains in-frame clones only, with some absent. Seen in this sample are 7,500 to 10,000 clones; the ten most common clones hold about 2.1%. The rearrangement joins TRBV2 to TRBJ2-1. Sequences were obtained from Treg cells from blood. The subset is: remaining (HLA-DR-negative) circulating blood Treg cells. This sequence was found in a donor aged 2-29 years with juvenile idiopathic arthritis. The CDR3 region is CASKKDQNNEQFF.